This TCR beta chain was sequenced during a study of T cells after posttransplantation cyclophosphamide. CDR3 size: 18 residues. Here immunoSEQ multiplex PCR was the method, and the copy in TCRdb shows in-frame clones only, minus some. Here the sample spans about 24,000 clones, more than 75% being singletons. Study-wide results and caveats: TRB overlap between skin or GI tissue T cells and blood was limited. TRB clonality was highly associated with recipient CMV seropositivity and reactivation. Later blood repertoires were often dominated by clones from the donor CD8+ memory compartment.

As regards this clone: Antigen unknown.

Sequencing was done on a sample of PBMCs. The receptor's source is a woman aged 60-75 years with a blood cancer, CMV-positive, and with a related stem cell donor. The chain employs TRBV12-1 and TRBJ2-7; TRBD2, the D gene given by the table, was not confirmed from the DNA. TRBV12-1 is a pseudogene segment. The CDR3 DNA reads TGTGCCAGCAGCAATTTTAGAGCTAGCGGGGCTAGCTCCTACGAGCAGTACTTC. This gives the protein CASSNFRASGASSYEQYF.